This entry lists 25 T cell receptor beta chains sequenced from one sample in a study of cytotoxic CD8 clonotypes in ibrutinib-treated CLL. TCRdb keeps only in-frame clones here, not all; method: immunoSEQ multiplex PCR. The table lists around 15,000 clones, 65% to 70% of them singletons, with under 20% in the top ten. This specimen consisted of PBMCs, obtained before ibrutinib treatment. These receptors were collected from a human donor with chronic lymphocytic leukemia.

The chain uses TRBV21-1 and TRBJ1-1; the table gives TRBD1 as D, unverified against the DNA. TRBV21-1 is an annotated pseudogene. The CDR3 sequence is 14 residues long. The CDR3 protein is CASPGTAQNTEAFF. DNA of the CDR3: TGTGCCAGCCCCGGGACAGCCCAGAACACTGAAGCTTTCTTT.

V is TRBV2 and J is TRBJ2-7, with TRBD2 matching 7 bases. The V and J ends lost 8 bases and 3 bases, in that order; junction bases with no gene match: 1. The CDR3 totals 11 residues. Germline CDR1 and CDR2: SNHLY and FYNNEI. The CDR3 region has the DNA TGTGCCAGCGGGAGGGACTACGAGCAGTACTTC. Translated, it gives CASGRDYEQYF.

V usage is TRBV6-6 and J usage is TRBJ1-2; no reliable D call. There are 15 residues in the CDR3. V was trimmed by 0 bases and J by 0 bases, leaving 8 bases between them. Germline CDR1 and CDR2: MNHNY and SVGAGI (reference sequence). In nucleotides, the CDR3 is TGTGCCAGCAGTTACTCCGCAGCTCCTAACTATGGCTACACCTTC. Translated: CASSYSAAPNYGYTF.

In its sample, this clone was seen once. The V gene is TRBV7-3, the J gene TRBJ2-1; tentatively, D is TRBD2 (5 bases). V lost 4 bases, J lost 0 bases, and 13 bases lay in between. This CDR3 has 16 residues. The germline V gene has CDR1 SGHTA and CDR2 FQGTGA. This chain's CDR3 is CASSSSGISSYNEQFF. Here the CDR3 DNA reads TGTGCCAGCAGCTCCAGCGGAATAAGCTCCTACAATGAGCAGTTCTTC.

The chain joins TRBV6-6 to TRBJ1-6, with 10 nucleotides matching TRBD1. From germline, CDR1 is MNHNY and CDR2 SVGAGI (reference sequence). V dropped 2 bases and J dropped 6; count of bases not matched to a gene: 1. There are 15 residues in the CDR3. The CDR3 bases are TGTGCCAGCAGTTACGGGACAGGGGTTAATTCACCCCTCCACTTT. Translated, it gives CASSYGTGVNSPLHF.

This clone is termed large. The V gene is TRBV4-2, the J gene TRBJ1-1; D remains ambiguous. Deletions cut 1 base from V and 2 bases from J, with 2 bases between. CDR3 length equals 12 residues. Germline loops: CDR1 LGHNA, CDR2 YNFKEQ. The CDR3 nucleotides are TGTGCCAGCAGCCAAGGAAACACTGAAGCTTTCTTT. Amino acids: CASSQGNTEAFF.

In its sample, this clone was seen a few times. This chain connects TRBV14 to TRBJ1-2, with a possible D match to TRBD1 (6 bases). Trimming cost V 1 base and J 2 bases, with 11 bases left between them. The CDR3 loop spans 15 amino acids. Germline V CDR1 and CDR2: SGHDN, FVKESK. The CDR3: CASSQAGTNNYGYTF. CDR3 DNA: TGTGCCAGCAGCCAAGCCGGGACAAACAACTATGGCTACACCTTC.

The rearrangement links TRBV19 to TRBJ1-2; a possible D gene is TRBD1 (5 bases). The V end lost 7 bases, the J end lost 5 bases, and 14 bases lay between the germline ends. The CDR3 consists of 13 residues. Germline V gene lookup returns CDR1 LNHDA and CDR2 SQIVND (reference sequence). The CDR3 protein is CASTRMQGYGYTF. The CDR3 DNA is TGTGCCAGTACCCGAATGCAGGGTTATGGCTACACCTTC.

This rearrangement joins TRBV7-8 to TRBJ2-5, with 10 bases fitting TRBD2. After removal of 2 bases from V and 6 bases from J, the junction contained 6 bases not matched to a gene. Germline CDR1 reads SGHVS; CDR2 reads FQNEAQ. The length of the CDR3 is 15 residues. CDR3 sequence: CASSLRSGGSKTQYF. In DNA form, the CDR3 reads TGTGCCAGCAGCTTACGTAGCGGGGGGAGCAAGACCCAGTACTTC.

The V gene is TRBV5-8, the J gene TRBJ2-7; D is ambiguous. This CDR3 region has 14 residues. Germline CDR1 is SGHTS and CDR2 is YDEGEE. Trimming took 2 bases from V and 0 from J, leaving 9 bases between them. The CDR3 nucleotides are TGTGCCAGCAGCTTAGGTGGTTCCTCCTACGAGCAGTACTTC. This encodes CASSLGGSSYEQYF.

This clone was seen a single time. The chain has TRBV6-1 and TRBJ1-5, with TRBD1 matching 7 bases. Germline loops: CDR1 MNHNS, CDR2 SASEGT. The CDR3 covers 17 residues. Germline trimming cut 2 bases from V and 1 base from J; bases unmatched to any gene: 8. CDR3 sequence reads: CASSEKRGQGSNQPQHF. The CDR3 nucleotides are TGTGCCAGCAGTGAAAAGAGGGGGCAAGGCAGCAATCAGCCCCAGCATTTT.

The chain recombines TRBV6-5 with TRBJ2-1; TRBD2 might be the D (7 bases). CDR3 size: 14 residues. Trimming removed 2 bases at V and 13 bases at J, with 18 bases between. From germline, CDR1 is MNHEY and CDR2 SVGAGI. CDR3 in amino acids: CASSYGTGRGSQFF. The CDR3 DNA reads as TGTGCCAGCAGTTACGGCACAGGGAGGGGGAGTCAGTTCTTC.

This rearrangement joins TRBV6-6 to TRBJ1-2; TRBD1 matches at 7 bases. The CDR3 spans 14 residues. The germline V gene has CDR1 MNHNY and CDR2 SVGAGI (reference sequence). V lost 6 bases, J lost 2 bases, and 6 bases stayed unmatched. The CDR3 nucleotides are TGTGCCAGCAGGGGGGGACAGTTGAACTATGGCTACACCTTC. Residues: CASRGGQLNYGYTF.

The rearrangement uses TRBV10-3 and TRBJ1-2; weak D call: TRBD1 (5 bases). Germline loops: CDR1 ENHRY, CDR2 SYGVKD. V lost 6 bases to trimming and J lost 6 bases, with 14 bases between them. CDR3 size: 13 residues. The CDR3 bases are TGTGCCATCAGAGGAATCCAGGGCCATGGCTACACCTTC. It translates to CAIRGIQGHGYTF.

The genes are TRBV4-2 and TRBJ2-1; the D gene could be TRBD1 or TRBD2 (5 bases each). V shed 6 bases and J shed 8 bases, with 11 bases lying between them. Per the germline V gene, CDR1 is LGHNA and CDR2 is YNFKEQ. This CDR3 is 12 amino acids long. In nucleotides, the CDR3 is TGTGCCAGCAGTCCAGGGAGCGATGAGCAGTTCTTC. Its protein is CASSPGSDEQFF.

V and J are TRBV18 and TRBJ2-3; TRBD2 matches at 9 bases. Germline V lookup: CDR1 KGHSH, CDR2 LQKENI. This CDR3 spans 14 amino acids. V gave up 6 bases and J gave up 3 bases; unmatched junction bases: 4. In nucleotides, the CDR3 is TGTGCCAGCTCGAGCGGGGGGTCGACAGATACGCAGTATTTT. This gives the protein CASSSGGSTDTQYF.

This CDR3 is CASTIGGQGADTQYF. Written as DNA, the CDR3 is TGTGCCAGCACCATAGGGGGACAGGGGGCAGATACGCAGTATTTT. V gene TRBV21-1 combines with J gene TRBJ2-3; the DNA was not used to check the table's D call, TRBD1. TRBV21-1 has pseudogene status. The CDR3 totals 15 residues.

The rearrangement uses TRBV27 and TRBJ2-3; 7 bases line up with TRBD2. The CDR3 spans 15 residues. With 3 bases clipped from V and 1 base from J, the junction kept 4 bases outside the gene matches. Germline V gene sequence: CDR1 MNHEY, CDR2 SMNVEV (reference sequence). The CDR3 DNA reads as TGTGCCAGCAGTTTTCGTACTAGCGGCACAGATACGCAGTATTTT. Protein: CASSFRTSGTDTQYF.

The V gene is TRBV6-1, the J gene TRBJ2-2; D uncertain. This CDR3 is built from 15 residues. Germline V CDR1 and CDR2: MNHNS, SASEGT. With 6 bases removed from V and 3 bases from J, the gap between germline ends came to 14 bases. The CDR3 nucleotides read TGTGCCAGCAGCCTGCCCAGAGGTGACACCGGGGAGCTGTTTTTT. Amino acids: CASSLPRGDTGELFF.

V usage is TRBV7-9 and J usage is TRBJ1-2, with no clear D. The germline V gene has CDR1 SEHNR and CDR2 FQNEAQ (reference sequence). There are 11 residues in the CDR3. V shed 4 bases and J shed 7 bases, with 7 bases lying between them. In DNA form, the CDR3 reads TGTGCCAGCAGCTCCATGGGTGGCTACACCTTC. Protein sequence: CASSSMGGYTF.

In its sample, this clone was seen once. The chain uses TRBV7-2 and TRBJ2-6, with TRBD2 matching over 9 bases. The junction had 9 bases not matched to a gene; V was cut back by 6 bases and J by 0 bases. From germline, CDR1 is SGHTA and CDR2 FQGNSA. The length of the CDR3 is 18 residues. For the CDR3, the DNA is TGTGCCAGCAGTAGGGGTGCGGGGGGGTCCTCTGGGGCCAACGTCCTGACTTTC. As protein: CASSRGAGGSSGANVLTF.

This chain connects TRBV29-1 to TRBJ1-1; 9 nucleotides match TRBD1. After removal of 5 bases from V and 5 bases from J, the junction contained 6 bases not matched to a gene. The CDR3 is 13 amino acids. Germline V gene sequence: CDR1 SQVTM, CDR2 ANQGSEA. As DNA, the CDR3 is TGCAGCGTTTGCAGGACAGGGGATACTGAAGCTTTCTTT. Translation: CSVCRTGDTEAFF.

The rearrangement joins TRBV11-3 to TRBJ1-2, with a possible D match to TRBD1 (6 bases). Germline CDR1 and CDR2: SGHNT and YENEEA. Trimming left V 5 bases short and J 8 bases short, with 15 bases between. CDR3 size: 13 residues. The CDR3 sequence is CASSPNGGHGYTF. The CDR3 coding sequence is TGTGCCAGCAGCCCAAACGGGGGCCACGGCTACACCTTC. Full variable domain (remainder filled in from reference TRBV11-3 and TRBJ1-2): EAGVVQSPRYKIIEKKQPVAFWCNPISGHNTLYWYLQNLGQGPELLIRYENEEAVDDSQLPKDRFSAERLKGVDSTLKIQPAELGDSAVYLCASSPNGGHGYTFGSGTRLTVV.

This clone was counted only a few times. The chain couples TRBV4-1 to TRBJ1-2; D call uncertain. V lost 0 bases and J lost 4, with 6 bases in between. Germline CDR1 MGHRA, CDR2 YSYEKL. The CDR3 sequence is 13 residues long. The CDR3 region has the DNA TGCGCCAGCAGCCAAGAGGGTCTCTATGGCTACACCTTC. This gives the protein CASSQEGLYGYTF.

Judged by abundance, this clone is medium-sized (0.01 to 0.1%). The rearrangement uses TRBV7-9 and TRBJ2-2, with unresolved D. CDR1 and CDR2 (germline): SEHNR, FQNEAQ (reference sequence). V lost 1 base, J lost 4 bases, and 7 bases lay in between. The CDR3 contains 14 residues. In nucleotides, the CDR3 is TGTGCCAGCAGCTTAGACACACTCACCGGGGAGCTGTTTTTT. It specifies CASSLDTLTGELFF.